This T cell receptor (beta chain) emerged from a study of T cells after yellow fever vaccination. Study in general: In the case of low-cell-number fractions, SMART-Seq v4 Ultra Low Input was used for preparation.

Germline CDR1 reads SEHNR; CDR2 reads FQNEAQ (reference sequence). The CDR3 has 14 residues. The germline V and J ends were trimmed by 1 base and 4 bases, with 7 bases remaining between them. It was through 5'RACE template switching that TCR cDNA was made, with a universal primer site and UMIs added. TCRdb recomputed calls from the 5' RACE reads with MiXCR, one row per CDR3 protein. The sample holds around 310,000 distinct CDR3 sequences, about 8.7% seen once. General observations from the study: Sorted repertoires could include abundant contaminating clonotypes from bulk cells.

About this clonotype: Its antigen is not identified.

Here the sequenced sample was PBMCs, taken on the day of the first yellow fever vaccination. This receptor was identified in a man between 18 and 29 years old who received the YFV17D yellow fever vaccine. The chain carries TRBV7-9 and TRBJ1-4; possibly TRBD1 for D (5 bases). CDR3 residues: CASSLGGNNEKLFF. CDR3 nucleotide sequence: TGTGCCAGCAGCTTAGGGGGGAATAATGAAAAACTGTTTTTT.